This T cell receptor beta chain was captured in a study of blood T cells in healthy people across ages. Study-level findings and limits: More naive CD4+ cells and higher diversity marked long-lived donors relative to aged donors.

Turning to this clonotype: Its antigen is unidentified. A much larger clone lies one base from this, so it may be a read error.

Then a second PCR, running roughly 7 to 11 cycles, was carried out with a sample-barcoded 5' primer and a J-beta primer mix. Researchers report that a template-switch adaptor with 12 random nucleotides tagged each cDNA molecule. One entry per CDR3 protein results from TCRdb running MiXCR on the 5' RACE reads. Of about 1.7 million distinct CDR3 sequences in the sample, over 25% were seen once. CDR1 is SGHRS, CDR2 YFSETQ, per germline. The length of the CDR3 is 16 residues. The receptor was derived from a young woman in good health. Sequenced material: blood. The chain couples TRBV5-1 to TRBJ2-5; 11 nucleotides match TRBD1. The end of the DNA fits TRBJ2-7 better, so the J call may be wrong. The CDR3 spells CASSFGTGGVGYEQYF. The DNA of the CDR3 is TGCGCCAGCAGCTTCGGGACAGGGGGAGTAGGCTACGAGCAGTACTTC.